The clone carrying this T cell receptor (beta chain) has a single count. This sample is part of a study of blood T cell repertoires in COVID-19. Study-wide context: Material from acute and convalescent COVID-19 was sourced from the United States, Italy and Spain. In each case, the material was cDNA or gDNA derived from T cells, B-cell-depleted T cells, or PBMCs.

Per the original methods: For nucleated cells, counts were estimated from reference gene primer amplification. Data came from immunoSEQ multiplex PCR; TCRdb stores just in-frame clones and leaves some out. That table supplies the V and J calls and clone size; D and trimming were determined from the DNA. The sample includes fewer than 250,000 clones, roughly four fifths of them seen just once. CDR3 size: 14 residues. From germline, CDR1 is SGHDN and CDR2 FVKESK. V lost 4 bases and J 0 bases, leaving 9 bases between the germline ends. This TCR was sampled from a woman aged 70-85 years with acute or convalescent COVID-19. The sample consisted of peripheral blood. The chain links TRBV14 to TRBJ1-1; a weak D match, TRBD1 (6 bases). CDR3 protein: CASSRDIVNTEAFF. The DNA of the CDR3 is TGTGCCAGCAGCCGGGACATCGTGAACACTGAAGCTTTCTTT.